This T cell receptor beta chain was observed in a study of blood T cell repertoires in COVID-19. About the research overall: The study drew acute and convalescent COVID-19 samples from the United States, Italy and Spain.

The CDR3 is 15 residues long. With 4 bases clipped from V and 8 bases from J, the junction kept 8 bases outside the gene matches. The germline CDR1 and CDR2 sequences are WNHNN and SYGVQD (reference sequence). Original methodology: From reference gene primer amplification, estimates of nucleated cell counts were derived. Only in-frame clones appear in the TCRdb table, and some are missing; sequencing was by immunoSEQ multiplex PCR. V and J calls and clone size are those listed in that table; D and trimming were worked out from the DNA. The data contain around 100,000 clones, just under 80% of them seen just once; the ten biggest clones take up 12%.

This TCR derives from an older woman with acute or convalescent COVID-19. The chain couples TRBV10-1 to TRBJ1-6; TRBD1 aligns across 7 bases. Sequencing was carried out using peripheral blood. The CDR3 spells CASSAMTGTDSPLHF. The CDR3 region has the DNA TGCGCCAGCAGTGCTATGACAGGGACGGATTCACCCCTCCACTTT.